The clone carrying this T cell receptor (beta chain) was seen only a few times. The antigen is undetermined. The entry originates in a study of Graves' ophthalmopathy and Graves' hyperthyroidism. General study points: Blood also carried most expanded thyroid clonotypes exceeding 0.001 frequency.

CDR3 regions of TCR beta were amplified from RNA transcripts. HTBI-primed RT-PCR formed the first round, and a multiplex PCR formed the second. MiXCR, applied by TCRdb to the multiplex PCR reads, yields one record per CDR3 protein. The data contain over 650,000 distinct CDR3 sequences, over 40% of them singletons. The CDR3 totals 14 residues. CDR1 and CDR2 from the germline V gene are SGHKS and YYEKEE (reference sequence). V lost 5 bases to trimming and J lost 1 base, with 10 bases between them. Sequencing input: peripheral blood. The clonotype originates from an adult man with Graves' ophthalmopathy. The chain has TRBV5-5 and TRBJ1-3; D is ambiguous. The CDR3, as DNA: TGTGCCAGCAGATTAATGCCTTCTGGAAACACCATATATTTT. Its protein product is CASRLMPSGNTIYF. The full variable domain, rest sourced from reference TRBV5-5 and TRBJ1-3, is DAGVTQSPTHLIKTRGQQVTLRCSPISGHKSVSWYQQVLGQGPQFIFQYYEKEERGRGNFPDRFSARQFPNYSSELNVNALLLGDSALYLCASRLMPSGNTIYFGEGSWLTVV.